Listed below are T cell receptor beta chains from one sample, sequenced in a study of T-cell reconstitution after alpha-beta-depleted transplantation in children. MiXCR, applied by TCRdb to the PCR reads, yields one record per CDR3 protein. Of about 610,000 distinct CDR3 sequences in the sample, roughly a tenth were seen once. The sample consisted of PBMCs from the stem cell graft donor, taken from the stem cell graft. The receptor source for this set is a human donor who donated a stem cell graft to a child with acute myeloid leukemia. CDR3s include the opening cysteine and the closing phenylalanine or tryptophan. Each record gives: J gene, D gene, V gene, clone size, CDR3 DNA, CDR3 protein. D genes are given only for firm matches. Clone size is shown for a subset of rows, as once, few, many or a class of expanded clone.

TRBJ2-1	TRBD2	TRBV7-2	.	TGTGCCAGCAGCTTAGTACTAGCGGGAGATTTGTTCTTC	CASSLVLAGDLFF
TRBJ2-7	.	TRBV6-1	few	TGTGCCAGCAAGGCCGGGACCGTCTCCTACGAGCAGTACTTC	CASKAGTVSYEQYF
TRBJ2-1	TRBD1	TRBV12-3/TRBV12-4	.	TGTGCCAGCAGCCTGACAGGGCTAAGGGTGCAGAAGAGATGGGAGCAGTTCTTC	CASSLTGLRVQKRWEQFF
TRBJ2-7	TRBD1	TRBV18	few	TGTGCCAGCTCACGGCAGGGACAGGGTGGCTACGAGCAGTACTTC	CASSRQGQGGYEQYF
TRBJ1-2	.	TRBV20-1	few	TGCAGTGCCCCGCTACCATCTAACTATGGCTACACCTTC	CSAPLPSNYGYTF
TRBJ2-1	TRBD2	TRBV6-2/TRBV6-3	many	TGTGCCAGCAGTTACTATAGCGGGACCCCCATCTTC	CASSYYSGTPIF
TRBJ2-7	.	TRBV29-1	many	TGCAGCGTTGAAGATGGGGCAGGGAAGTTCTTC	CSVEDGAGKFF
TRBJ2-1	TRBD2	TRBV7-2	many	TGTGCCAGCAACCCATCTAGCGGGAGGGGGCACAATGAGCAGTTCTTC	CASNPSSGRGHNEQFF
TRBJ2-1	.	TRBV20-1	many	TGCAGTGCTAGGTTAGCGGCTTACAATGAGCAGTTCTTC	CSARLAAYNEQFF
TRBJ1-2	.	TRBV28	few	TGTGCCAGCAGTCTACGGGATGGTTACCCCTCCTTC	CASSLRDGYPSF
TRBJ2-2	TRBD1	TRBV7-9	.	TGTGCCAGCAGCTCCTACACAGGGGGCAAGGACACCGGGGAGCTGTTTTTT	CASSSYTGGKDTGELFF
TRBJ2-3	TRBD2	TRBV7-9	many	TGTGCCAGCAGCGCCTACAGCGGGAGGGTACCAGATACGCAGTATTTT	CASSAYSGRVPDTQYF
TRBJ2-1	.	TRBV10-2	.	TGCGCCAGCTCCAGGGAGGGGGCCCGGGGTGAGCAGTTCTTC	CASSREGARGEQFF
TRBJ2-6	.	TRBV11-2	few	TGTGCCAGCAGCCGTACCCGACCTGGGGCCAACGTCCTGACTTTC	CASSRTRPGANVLTF
TRBJ2-7	.	TRBV4-3	.	TGCGCCAGCAGCCAAGATCGCGGACAAGCCTACGAGCAGTACTTC	CASSQDRGQAYEQYF
TRBJ2-7	.	TRBV19	.	TGTGCCAGTAGTATACTCCCTACTTCCTACGAGCAGTACTTC	CASSILPTSYEQYF
TRBJ2-5	.	TRBV20-1	few	TGCAGTGCCGTTACCGGGCAGGAGAAGACCCAGTACTTC	CSAVTGQEKTQYF
TRBJ2-3	.	TRBV28	.	TGTGCCAGCAGTTCTAGAGAGCCAGATACGCAGTATTTT	CASSSREPDTQYF
TRBJ2-3	.	TRBV20-1	.	TGCAGTGCCAAACTCCCAGGGCGGACAGATACGCAGTATTTT	CSAKLPGRTDTQYF
TRBJ2-3	TRBD2	TRBV4-3	.	TGCGCCAGCAGCCAAAACCCGCTAGCGGGAGGCACAGATACGCAGTATTTT	CASSQNPLAGGTDTQYF
TRBJ2-3	TRBD2	TRBV7-2	.	TGTGCCAGCAGCTCGGCCAGCGGGAGGGCCCCTGATACGCAGTATTTT	CASSSASGRAPDTQYF
TRBJ2-3	.	TRBV3-1	few	TGTGCCAGCAGCCAAGATGGGACATCGACAGATACGCAGTATTTT	CASSQDGTSTDTQYF
TRBJ1-2	.	TRBV28	.	TGTGCCAGCAGTTTACTCCTTAGGGGGTTAAGCTACACCTTC	CASSLLLRGLSYTF
TRBJ1-1	.	TRBV5-1	many	TGCGCCAGCAGCCCCCGAGGGGTTGGGAACACTGAAGCTTTCTTT	CASSPRGVGNTEAFF
TRBJ2-5	.	TRBV7-7	.	TGTGCTAGCAGCTTCGACATTCGAGAGACCCAGTACTTC	CASSFDIRETQYF
TRBJ2-1	TRBD2	TRBV10-3	few	TGTGCCATCAGGGAGCGGGGCTCTTCCTACAATGAGCAGTTCTTC	CAIRERGSSYNEQFF
TRBJ2-2	TRBD1	TRBV29-1	few	TGCAGCGTCGTAGGACAGGGGGCTAACGGGGAGCTGTTTTTT	CSVVGQGANGELFF
TRBJ2-1	TRBD2	TRBV29-1	many	TGCAGCGCCACTAGCGGCATTCAGGGTGAGCAGTTCTTC	CSATSGIQGEQFF
TRBJ2-7	.	TRBV28	many	TGTGCCAGCAGCCTGACAGTAGAGGAGCAGTACTTC	CASSLTVEEQYF
TRBJ2-7	TRBD2	TRBV29-1	few	TGCAGCGTTTGGACTAGCGGGAACTACGAGCAGTACTTC	CSVWTSGNYEQYF
TRBJ2-5	.	TRBV20-1	.	TGCAGTGCTAGAGGTGGGCCAGGCCCAGAAGAGACCCAGTACTTC	CSARGGPGPEETQYF
TRBJ1-1	.	TRBV12-3/TRBV12-4	.	TGTGCCAGCAGGCCGAACCCTGGGACCAGGAACACTGAAGCTTTCTTT	CASRPNPGTRNTEAFF
TRBJ2-1	.	TRBV29-1	many	TGCAGCGTATTGAGAGCCAGGGCCCAAGAGGGTGAGCAGTTCTTC	CSVLRARAQEGEQFF
TRBJ2-3	.	TRBV29-1	many	TGCAGCGTTGAGCAGGAGACAGATACGCAGTATTTT	CSVEQETDTQYF
TRBJ2-5	.	TRBV20-1	.	TGCAGTGCTCCCCGCCCCCGGGGGGAGACCCAGTACTTC	CSAPRPRGETQYF
TRBJ2-6	.	TRBV10-3	many	TGTGCCATCAGTCCCCTGGAGGACCGAGGCTCTGGGGCCAACGTCCTGACTTTC	CAISPLEDRGSGANVLTF
TRBJ2-2	TRBD2	TRBV3-1	few	TGTGCCAGCAGCCAGACTAGCGGGAGGGCGAGCACCGGGGAGCTGTTTTTT	CASSQTSGRASTGELFF
TRBJ2-6	.	TRBV29-1	.	TGCAGCGTTGTAATGACCGGGTCTGGGGCCAACATCCTGACTTTC	CSVVMTGSGANILTF
TRBJ2-5	.	TRBV9	.	TGTGCCAGCAGCGTAGGGTTGGGGGCTCTCCAAGAGACCCAGTACTTC	CASSVGLGALQETQYF
TRBJ2-2	TRBD2	TRBV20-1	many	TGCAGTGCTAGAAGTACTATAGCGGGAGTAGACACCGGGGAGCTGTTTTTT	CSARSTIAGVDTGELFF
TRBJ2-1	.	TRBV29-1	many	TGCAGCGTTGAGGCTAGCGTGCCCTACAATGAGCAGTTCTTC	CSVEASVPYNEQFF
TRBJ2-7	.	TRBV3-1	.	TGTGCCAGCAGCCCCCAAGCCTTAAGCTCCTACGAGCAGTACTTC	CASSPQALSSYEQYF
TRBJ2-1	.	TRBV28	.	TGTGCCAGCAGTTTGTTCCCTATCAATGAGCAGTTCTTC	CASSLFPINEQFF
TRBJ2-7	TRBD2	TRBV27	few	TGTGCCAGCAGTACTAAAGCGGGAGGGCCAGTCGAGCAGTACTTC	CASSTKAGGPVEQYF
TRBJ2-2	.	TRBV6-7	few	TGTGCCAGCAGTTCCCCCGCCCGGGACCCCCGTGGGAACACCGGGGAGCTGTTTTTT	CASSSPARDPRGNTGELFF
TRBJ2-1	.	TRBV24-1	.	TGTGCCACCAGTGATGGCGTTCCCTACAATGAGCAGTTCTTC	CATSDGVPYNEQFF
TRBJ2-3	.	TRBV20-1	few	TGCAGTGCTAGAGACCTCACCGGGATTCCTCCAGATACGCAGTATTTT	CSARDLTGIPPDTQYF
TRBJ2-7	TRBD1	TRBV29-1	many	TGCAGCGTTGTCCCCGAGACAGGGGTTTACGAGCAGTACTTC	CSVVPETGVYEQYF
TRBJ2-1	TRBD2	TRBV5-1	many	TGCGCCAGCAGCTCTAGCGGGCTCCACAATGAGCAGTTCTTC	CASSSSGLHNEQFF
TRBJ2-1	.	TRBV7-2	.	TGTGCCAGCAGCGCCATGAACAGAGAGCAGTTCTTC	CASSAMNREQFF
TRBJ1-5	.	TRBV24-1	many	TGTGCCACCAGTGCGGGACGGTATAGCAATCAGCCCCAGCATTTT	CATSAGRYSNQPQHF